Listed below are T cell receptor beta chains from one sample, sequenced in a study of shared clonotypes between healthy human individuals. Generated by immunoSEQ multiplex PCR, the TCRdb table keeps only in-frame clones and is missing some. The table has about 2 million clones, over 85% seen once; the top ten hold 0.85% to 1.3%. What was sequenced was naive CD8+ T cells sorted from blood. Receptor source: a man aged 18 to 30 in good health. Both conserved end residues are part of each CDR3. The D gene is left open where the match is weak. Size tells how often a clone was seen (once, few, many) or the class of an expanded clone, and some rows leave it out.

V gene,J gene,D gene,clone size,CDR3 DNA,CDR3 protein
TRBV27,TRBJ1-5,TRBD1,NA,TGTGCCAGCAGGTCCGGGACAGACCTTAATCAGCCCCAGCATTTT,CASRSGTDLNQPQHF
TRBV2,TRBJ2-1,NA,NA,TGTGCCAGCAGTGAAAGCCTAGCTTACAATGAGCAGTTCTTC,CASSESLAYNEQFF
TRBV19,TRBJ2-7,NA,NA,TGTGCCAGTAGTATTGGACTGGTCTACGAGCAGTACTTC,CASSIGLVYEQYF
TRBV4-3,TRBJ2-3,TRBD2,NA,TGCGCCAGCAGCCAAGACTCCTTAGCGGGAGGGACAGATACGCAGTATTTT,CASSQDSLAGGTDTQYF
TRBV4-1,TRBJ2-2,NA,once,TGCGCCAGCAGCCAAGATATAGAGACCGGGGAGCTGTTTTTT,CASSQDIETGELFF
TRBV7-9,TRBJ1-1,TRBD1,NA,TGTGCCAGCAGCTCTAGACAGGGTGAAGCTTTCTTT,CASSSRQGEAFF
TRBV30,TRBJ2-7,NA,NA,TGTGCCTGGAGTTACAGCCTCTACGAGCAGTACTTC,CAWSYSLYEQYF
TRBV27,TRBJ2-1,TRBD2,NA,TGTGCCAGCAGTCTAGCCGGGACTAGCGGGAGTGTGGGTGAGCAGTTCTTC,CASSLAGTSGSVGEQFF
TRBV13,TRBJ2-5,TRBD2,NA,TGTGCCAGCAGCCAAAGGACTAGCGGGGGGGCGGTGGAGACCCAGTACTTC,CASSQRTSGGAVETQYF
TRBV30,TRBJ2-1,TRBD1,NA,TGTGCCTGGAGTACCGGGACAGTCGATGAGCAGTTCTTC,CAWSTGTVDEQFF
TRBV18,TRBJ2-1,TRBD2,NA,TGTGCCAGCTCACCGACTAGCGGGAGGACGAATGAGCAGTTCTTC,CASSPTSGRTNEQFF
TRBV6-1,TRBJ2-7,NA,NA,TGTGCCAGCAGTGAACTTTCGGATTCCTACGAGCAGTACTTC,CASSELSDSYEQYF
TRBV10-3,TRBJ1-6,TRBD1,NA,TGTGCCATCAGCGAGTGGAGGACAGGTGATTCACCCCTCCACTTT,CAISEWRTGDSPLHF
TRBV28,TRBJ2-7,TRBD1,NA,TGTGCCAGCAGTTTATTCCGGGACAGGGTGTACGAGCAGTACTTC,CASSLFRDRVYEQYF
TRBV7-2,TRBJ2-1,TRBD2,NA,TGTGCCAGCAGCTCTCTGAGCGGGGGGTACTACAATGAGCAGTTCTTC,CASSSLSGGYYNEQFF
TRBV27,TRBJ2-4,NA,NA,TGTGCCAGCAGTGACGAGATGGACATTCAGTACTTC,CASSDEMDIQYF
TRBV28,TRBJ1-1,NA,NA,TGTGCCAGCATTTCTCAGTTCAACATTAACACTGAAGCTTTCTTT,CASISQFNINTEAFF